This T cell receptor beta chain came from a study of Ad26.COV2.S vaccination and SARS-CoV-2 variants (dated by TCRdb to the early 2020s). With regard to the full study: TCRbeta repertoire sequencing was used to assess the specificity and breadth of SARS-CoV-2-reactive T cell receptors after Ad26.COV2.S vaccination. The TCR-sequenced set comprised roughly 30 samples: approximately 19 Ad26.COV2.S vaccine recipients, 5 placebo recipients and 8 SARS-CoV-2 convalescent individuals. The full study reports these points: After vaccination, substantial breadth of spike-specific CD8+ and CD4+ T cell responses was reported. Vaccine and placebo recipients had similar non-spike TCR breadth, a finding consistent with the vaccine containing only spike. Ad26.COV2.S recipients had higher spike-specific TCR breadth than placebo recipients (P = 0.0014). The authors noted that the TCR breadth and depth analyses may have underestimated total T cell responses.

The intended sense of this specimen's time point label: individuals recovered from natural SARS-CoV-2 infection. The immunoSEQ Assay was used to sequence TCRbeta CDR3 regions. After extraction, genomic DNA underwent amplification by bias-controlled multiplex PCR, followed by high-throughput sequencing. On the authors' methods: Collapsing and filtering of sequences were performed to quantify the absolute abundance of each unique TCRbeta CDR3 region. Usable DNA was measured by amplifying reference genes present in all nucleated cells, and TCRbeta template counts were normalized to that usable DNA to estimate T cell fraction. Repertoire TCRs were annotated as SARS-CoV-2-specific by exact matching of V gene, CDR3 amino acid sequence and J gene to a known reactive TCR set. MIRA supplied the reference SARS-CoV-2 TCR set, which was filtered for enrichment in COVID-19-positive ImmuneCODE repertoires so that public or cross-reactive TCRs were removed. Based on the MIRA antigens, annotated TCRs were further analysed at the level of specific ORF or position within ORF. Depth was the summed frequency of annotated unique rearrangements, while breadth was defined as annotated unique rearrangements over total unique productive rearrangements. Two-sided Wilcoxon rank-sum tests were used to compare TCR breadth between groups. TCRdb mirrors the immuneACCESS table, restricted to in-frame sequences. Some clones are absent from its copies; in checked studies, under half trace to an unresolved V gene, and the reason for the others is unknown. D and trimming were read from the DNA, whereas the V and J calls and clone size are those reported in that table. In this sample the table shows approximately 140,000 clones, 86% of which occur a single time. The ten largest account for 4% to 6% of the sample.

V is trimmed back by 6 bases and J by 3 bases, and the junction contains 9 bases that no gene match accounts for. From the germline V gene (reference sequence), CDR1 is SEHNR and CDR2 is FQNEAQ. There are 15 amino acids in the CDR3, from cysteine to phenylalanine inclusive. Of all the DNA, just the CDR3 is kept, 45 bases in frame from base 1. On this clone itself: Its target antigen remains unknown. No base-level quality is on record; no much larger clone is a single base apart.

The sequenced sample was peripheral blood, obtained after recovery from COVID-19. The chain links TRBV7-9 with TRBJ2-7, and 9 junctional nucleotides match TRBD1. The source is a human donor who had recovered from COVID-19. The bases are TGTGCCAGCAGTGCTGGGACAGGGTTTAGCTACGAGCAGTACTTC. Its translation is CASSAGTGFSYEQYF.